This TCR beta chain was profiled in a study of blood T cell repertoires in COVID-19. Overall study: The United States, Italy and Spain provided the acute and convalescent COVID-19 samples. The analysed material was cDNA or gDNA that came from T cells, B-cell-depleted T cells, or PBMCs.

CDR3 size: 14 residues. Germline lookup yields CDR1 SNHLY and CDR2 FYNNEI. V dropped 6 bases and J dropped 5 bases, with 16 bases sitting between them. Original analysis: It was from reference gene primer amplification that nucleated cell counts were estimated. The assay was immunoSEQ multiplex PCR, and TCRdb's table has in-frame clones only and misses some. From that table come the V and J calls and clone size; the DNA was used to work out D and trimming. The sample yields approximately 220,000 clones, more than 75% seen once. The receptor was derived from a man aged 50 to 59 with acute or convalescent COVID-19. The sequenced sample consisted of peripheral blood. The V and J genes are TRBV2 and TRBJ1-2; D is ambiguous. The CDR3 DNA is TGTGCCAGCAGACCAAATCCGGGAAAATATGGCTACACCTTC. Amino acids: CASRPNPGKYGYTF.